This entry concerns a single TCR beta chain. Its matching antigen is unknown. This sample is drawn from a study of cytomegalovirus exposure and HLA in healthy donors. Study-wide context: Out of roughly 170 million T cells, an earlier analysis found over 90 million unique TCR beta sequences in total.

V lost 6 bases and J lost 3, with 21 bases in between. The CDR3 consists of 16 residues. Per the germline V gene, CDR1 is MNHEY and CDR2 is SMNVEV (reference sequence). The study ran its PCR with 60 Vbeta and 13 Jbeta primers. Sequencing was performed with immunoSEQ multiplex PCR; in TCRdb, only in-frame clones are kept and a portion is missing. Here the sample spans around 140,000 clones, roughly 80% being singletons. Overall study results and limits: Beyond CMV serostatus, there was no information to go on about immune exposure. Common viral pathogens seemed, in a later analysis, to connect with several of the most significant clusters. V- and J-gene trimming of TCR beta was linked (in a later analysis) to a missense DCLRE1C variant.

This chain uses TRBV27 with TRBJ2-7; weak D call: TRBD2 (5 bases). The sequence came from a man aged 40-50 years in good health and CMV-seronegative. The specimen sequenced was PBMCs. The CDR3 DNA is TGTGCCAGCAGGGGGTGGACCCCGAGCGAGGGCTACGAGCAGTACTTC. It translates to CASRGWTPSEGYEQYF.